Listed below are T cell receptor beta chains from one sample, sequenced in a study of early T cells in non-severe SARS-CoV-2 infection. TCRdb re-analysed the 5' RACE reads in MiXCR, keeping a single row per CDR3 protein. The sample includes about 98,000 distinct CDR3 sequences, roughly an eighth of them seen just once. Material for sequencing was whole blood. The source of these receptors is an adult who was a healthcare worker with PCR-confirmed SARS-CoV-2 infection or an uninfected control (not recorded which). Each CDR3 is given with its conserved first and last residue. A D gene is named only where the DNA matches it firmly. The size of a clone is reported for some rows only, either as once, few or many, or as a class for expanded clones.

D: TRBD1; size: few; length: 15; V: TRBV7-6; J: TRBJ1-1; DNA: TGTGCCAGCAGCTTAAAGGGACAGGGGAGCACTGAAGCTTTCTTT; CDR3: CASSLKGQGSTEAFF
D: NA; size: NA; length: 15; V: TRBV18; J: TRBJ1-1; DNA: TGTGCCAGCTCACCCTCGACAGGTTCAAGCACTGAAGCTTTCTTT; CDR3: CASSPSTGSSTEAFF
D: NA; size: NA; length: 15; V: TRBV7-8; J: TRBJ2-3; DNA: TGTGCCAGCAGCTTAGCCCTGGGGCGTACAGATACGCAGTATTTT; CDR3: CASSLALGRTDTQYF
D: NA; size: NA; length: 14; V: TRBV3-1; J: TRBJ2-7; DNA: TGTGCCAGCAGCCCTCGCAGGAGCTCCTACGAGCAGTACTTC; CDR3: CASSPRRSSYEQYF
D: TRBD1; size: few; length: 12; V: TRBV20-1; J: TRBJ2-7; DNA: TGCAGTGTCAGGACAGGGAGCTACGAGCAGTACTTC; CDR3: CSVRTGSYEQYF
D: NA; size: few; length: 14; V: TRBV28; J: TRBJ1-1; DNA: TGTGCCAGCAGTTTTCTCAGCTTGGACACTGAAGCTTTCTTT; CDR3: CASSFLSLDTEAFF
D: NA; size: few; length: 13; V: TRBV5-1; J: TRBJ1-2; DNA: TGCGCCAGCAGCGAAACAGGGAACTATGGCTACACCTTC; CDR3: CASSETGNYGYTF
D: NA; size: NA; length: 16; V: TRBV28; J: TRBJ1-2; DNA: TGTGCCAGCAGTTTGAGCCCCGAGGGGGGGGCAGGTGGCTACACCTTC; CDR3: CASSLSPEGGAGGYTF
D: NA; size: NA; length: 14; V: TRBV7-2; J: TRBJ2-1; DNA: TGTGCCAGCAGCCTGCACCCCCCTTACAATGAGCAGTTCTTC; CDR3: CASSLHPPYNEQFF
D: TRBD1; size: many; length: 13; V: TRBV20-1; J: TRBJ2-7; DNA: TGCAGTGCCACAGGGGCGCCGGGCTACGAGCAGTACTTC; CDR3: CSATGAPGYEQYF
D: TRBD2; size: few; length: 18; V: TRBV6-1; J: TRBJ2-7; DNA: TGTGCCAGCAGGGGGAGGCGTAGCGGGAGATGGATGGACTACGAGCAGTACTTC; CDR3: CASRGRRSGRWMDYEQYF
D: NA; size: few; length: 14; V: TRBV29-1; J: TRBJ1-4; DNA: TGCAGCGTTGAAGCGCGGGGCAATAATGAAAAACTGTTTTTT; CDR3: CSVEARGNNEKLFF
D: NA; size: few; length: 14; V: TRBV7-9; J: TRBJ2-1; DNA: TGTGCCAGCAGCTCCCCCAGGGGCCCTAATGAGCAGTTCTTC; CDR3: CASSSPRGPNEQFF
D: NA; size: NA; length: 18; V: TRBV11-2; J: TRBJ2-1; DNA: TGTGCCAGCAAAGGCACCCTAGTGAGCGGTAACCTCTACAATGAGCAGTTCTTC; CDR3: CASKGTLVSGNLYNEQFF
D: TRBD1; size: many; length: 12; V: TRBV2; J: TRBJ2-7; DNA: TGTGCCACCAGGACAGGGGACTACGAGCAGTACTTC; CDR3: CATRTGDYEQYF
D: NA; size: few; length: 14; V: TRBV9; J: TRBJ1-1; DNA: TGTGCCAGCAGCGTCCTAGAGCGCAGCACTGAAGCTTTCTTT; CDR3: CASSVLERSTEAFF
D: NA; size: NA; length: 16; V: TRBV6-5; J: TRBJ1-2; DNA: TGTGCCAGCAGTTACTCGATAGGGGGGGTCAACTATGGCTACACCTTC; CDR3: CASSYSIGGVNYGYTF
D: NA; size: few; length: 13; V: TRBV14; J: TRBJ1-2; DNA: TGTGCCAGCAGCCAAGACAGATCATATGGCTACACCTTC; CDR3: CASSQDRSYGYTF
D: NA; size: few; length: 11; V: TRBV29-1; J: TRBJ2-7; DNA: TGCAGCGCAACAGGAATCTACGAGCAGTACTTC; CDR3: CSATGIYEQYF
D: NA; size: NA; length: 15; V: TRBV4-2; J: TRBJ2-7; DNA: TGTGCCAGCAGCCAAGTAGGGACTTATCCTTACGAGCAGTACTTC; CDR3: CASSQVGTYPYEQYF
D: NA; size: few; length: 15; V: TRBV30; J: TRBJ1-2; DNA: TGTGCCTGGAGTACGGGGGCGGGAACCCTATTTGGCTACACCTTC; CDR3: CAWSTGAGTLFGYTF
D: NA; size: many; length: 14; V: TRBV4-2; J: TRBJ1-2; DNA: TGTGCCAGCAGCCAAGGGCGGTCCAACTATGGCTACACCTTC; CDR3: CASSQGRSNYGYTF
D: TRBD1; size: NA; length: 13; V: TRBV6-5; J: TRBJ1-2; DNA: TGTGCCAGCAGGCCCGACAGGGGCTGGGGCTACACCTTC; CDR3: CASRPDRGWGYTF
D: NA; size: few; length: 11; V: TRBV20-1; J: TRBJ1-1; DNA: TGCAGTGCTGCACCCGGCACTGAAGCTTTCTTT; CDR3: CSAAPGTEAFF
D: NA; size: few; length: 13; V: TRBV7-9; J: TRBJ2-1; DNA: TGTGCCAGCAGCTTAATCTCGGACAATGAGCAGTTCTTC; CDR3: CASSLISDNEQFF
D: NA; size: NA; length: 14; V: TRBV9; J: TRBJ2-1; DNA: TGTGCCAGCAGCGTAGAACTAGCCCACAATGAGCAGTTCTTC; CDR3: CASSVELAHNEQFF
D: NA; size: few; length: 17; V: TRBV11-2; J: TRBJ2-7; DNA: TGTGCCAGCAGCTCCGGGACTCTAGGTCCAGCCTACTACGAGCAGTACTTC; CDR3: CASSSGTLGPAYYEQYF
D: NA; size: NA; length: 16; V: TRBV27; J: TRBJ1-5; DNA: TGTGCCAGCAGCCCTCGTTTTGAGGGAGTAATCCAGCCCCAGCATTTT; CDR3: CASSPRFEGVIQPQHF
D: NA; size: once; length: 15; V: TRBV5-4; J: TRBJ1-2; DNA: TGTGCCAGCAGCAGCCGGGACATAACTAACTATGGCTACACCTTC; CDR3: CASSSRDITNYGYTF
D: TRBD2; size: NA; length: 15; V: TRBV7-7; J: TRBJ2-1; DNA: TGTGCCAGCAGCTTAGGGCAAGCGGGGGTCAATGAGCAGTTCTTC; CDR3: CASSLGQAGVNEQFF
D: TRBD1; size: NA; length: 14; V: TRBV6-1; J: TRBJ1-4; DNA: TGTGCCAGCAGTGATTCGGCAGGGGGGGAAAAACTGTTTTTT; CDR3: CASSDSAGGEKLFF
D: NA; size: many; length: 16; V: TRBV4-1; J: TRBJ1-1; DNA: TGCGCCAGCAGCCAACCAAGCCAACAGGGAAGAACTGAAGCTTTCTTT; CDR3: CASSQPSQQGRTEAFF
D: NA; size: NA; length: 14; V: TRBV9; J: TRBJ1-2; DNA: TGTGCCAGCAGCGTAGCTCCGGACAGCAATGGCTACACCTTC; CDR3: CASSVAPDSNGYTF
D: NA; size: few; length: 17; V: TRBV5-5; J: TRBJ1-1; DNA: TGTGCCAGCAGCTCGAGGGGGGGCCAGACGGAGAACACTGAAGCTTTCTTT; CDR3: CASSSRGGQTENTEAFF
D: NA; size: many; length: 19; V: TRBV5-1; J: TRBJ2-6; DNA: TGCGCCAGCAGCTGGAATGGACAGCCGGCCTTCTCTGGGGCCAACGTCCTGACTTTC; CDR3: CASSWNGQPAFSGANVLTF
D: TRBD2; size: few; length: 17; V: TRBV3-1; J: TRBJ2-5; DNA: TGTGCCAGCAGCCCCGGCATTGCTCTAGCGGGACAAGAGACCCAGTACTTC; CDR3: CASSPGIALAGQETQYF
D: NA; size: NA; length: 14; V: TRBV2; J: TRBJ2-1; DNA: TGTGCCATACGGCAGGCGCTGGTACACAATGAGCAGTTCTTC; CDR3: CAIRQALVHNEQFF
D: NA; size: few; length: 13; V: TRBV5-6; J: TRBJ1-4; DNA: TGTGTCAGCAGCTCGCCGAGGAATGAAAAACTGTTTTTT; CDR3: CVSSSPRNEKLFF
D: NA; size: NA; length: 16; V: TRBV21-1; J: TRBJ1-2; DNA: TGTGCCAGCAGCCACCACCCCAGGGGGCAAGGCTATGGCTACACCTTC; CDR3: CASSHHPRGQGYGYTF
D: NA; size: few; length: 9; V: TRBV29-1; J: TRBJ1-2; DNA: TGCAGCATGACAGGTGGCTACACCTTC; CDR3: CSMTGGYTF
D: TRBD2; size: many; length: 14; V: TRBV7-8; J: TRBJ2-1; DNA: TGTGCCACCAGAGCCGGGACTATTTCCAATGAGCAGTTCTTC; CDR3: CATRAGTISNEQFF
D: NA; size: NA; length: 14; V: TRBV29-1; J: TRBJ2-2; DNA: TGCAGCGTCCGGGGGCGGGGAAACACCGGGGAGCTGTTTTTT; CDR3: CSVRGRGNTGELFF
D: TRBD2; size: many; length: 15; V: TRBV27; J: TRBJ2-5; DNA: TGTGCCAGCAGTTTATTCAGCGGGAGAGGAGAGACCCAGTACTTC; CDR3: CASSLFSGRGETQYF
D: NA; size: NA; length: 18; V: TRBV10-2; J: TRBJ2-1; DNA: TGCGCCAGCAGTGCGGACAGCCTGAGACTGGATGGTTACAATGAGCAGTTCTTC; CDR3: CASSADSLRLDGYNEQFF
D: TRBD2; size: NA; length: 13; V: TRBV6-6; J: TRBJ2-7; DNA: TGTGCCTCAACCGGGACTAGCGGGAGGGTGCAGTACTTC; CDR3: CASTGTSGRVQYF
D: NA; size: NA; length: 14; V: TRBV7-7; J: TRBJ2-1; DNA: TGTGCCAGCAGCTTTAGCGGAAAAAACAATGAGCAGTTCTTC; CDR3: CASSFSGKNNEQFF
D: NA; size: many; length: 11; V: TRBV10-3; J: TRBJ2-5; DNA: TGTGCCATCAGTACCCCGGAGACCCAGTACTTC; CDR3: CAISTPETQYF
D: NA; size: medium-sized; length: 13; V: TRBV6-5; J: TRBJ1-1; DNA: TGTGCCACCATTTATCAGGGATCCACTGAAGCTTTCTTT; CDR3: CATIYQGSTEAFF
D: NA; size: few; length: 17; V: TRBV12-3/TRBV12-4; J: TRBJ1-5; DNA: TGTGCCAGCAGTCCGGCCCGTGGAGGACCGCGCAATCAGCCCCAGCATTTT; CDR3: CASSPARGGPRNQPQHF
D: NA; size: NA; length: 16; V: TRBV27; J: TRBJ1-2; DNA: TGTGCCAGCAGTTTACAAAGGGGCCCCAGGGACTATGGCTACACCTTC; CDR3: CASSLQRGPRDYGYTF